Here is one T cell receptor beta chain with its context. There is no known antigen for this receptor. One base away there is no much larger clone; base qualities are not given. The collaborating institutions used their own protocols to collect whole blood in K2EDTA tubes. Collaborator samples were shipped for TCRbeta analysis as frozen whole blood, isolated PBMCs, or DNA extracted from either sample type. The source of the sample is a study of blood T cell repertoires in COVID-19 (dated by TCRdb to the early 2020s). With regard to the full study: Samples from collaborators originated in the United States, Italy and Spain and spanned both the acute and convalescent phases of COVID-19. The material from the prospective study consisted of cDNA or gDNA derived from T cells, B-cell-depleted T cells, or PBMCs. Deeply sampled blood TCRbeta repertoires from subjects exposed to, actively infected with, or recovered from COVID-19 were included in the dataset. A freely available public database, intended as a resource for researchers studying the immune response to SARS-CoV-2, is where the repertoires were released. The samples were drawn from two sources: the first 160 participants of the ongoing ImmuneRACE study, and 1,000 to 1,500 subjects contributed by 6 global collaborators. Nearly every sample came with metadata listing a de-identified subject ID, COVID-19 status, age in years and sex. Where available, HLA class I and class II types were taken from metadata supplied by the sample provider and were not determined by assay-based typing. The full study reports these points: The quantity of clinical and demographic metadata differed by source and by participant and was supplied without curation.

TCRbeta CDR3 regions were amplified from genomic DNA by means of the immunoSEQ Assay, a bias-controlled multiplex PCR. From the authors' description of their analysis: The number of nucleated cells in each sample was estimated from the amplification of reference gene primers within the assay. To quantify the absolute abundance of each unique TCRbeta CDR3 rearrangement, sequence reads were collapsed and filtered. For each sample, productive Simpson clonality was calculated as the square root of Simpson's diversity index across productive rearrangements. The table comes from immuneACCESS by way of TCRdb, which keeps in-frame sequences with V and J called. Part of the clones is missing from these tables; in studies checked, under half for an unresolved V gene and the rest for unknown reasons. Clonal size and the V and J genes are those of that table, whereas D and trimming came from the DNA. In this sample the table shows some 49,000 clones, around 82% of which occur a single time. The ten largest clones capture around 2.7% of the sample.

After removal of 4 bases from V and 2 bases from J, the junction retains 4 bases not matched to a gene. The CDR3, cysteine through phenylalanine, is 13 amino acids long. The CDR3 DNA has 39 bases and is translated from base 1. Reading the germline V gene gives CDR1 SQVTM and CDR2 ANQGSEA. The chain couples TRBV29-1 to TRBJ1-2, with 7 bases aligning to TRBD1. This sequence originates from a woman in her sixties or seventies with acute or convalescent COVID-19. Sequenced material: peripheral blood. The CDR3 amino acid sequence is: CSVGQGGNYGYTF. The DNA is TGCAGCGTTGGACAGGGAGGCAACTATGGCTACACCTTC.